The sample holds a few counts of the clone carrying this TCR beta chain. The antigen is undetermined. These data belong to a study of T cells in Graves' hyperthyroidism and ophthalmopathy. Study-wide results and limits: Most clonotypes expanded in thyroid above 0.001 were likewise present in blood.

RNA transcripts yielded amplified TCR beta CDR3 regions. The HTBI set primed first-round TCR CDR3 RT-PCR. Using its own MiXCR run on the multiplex PCR reads, TCRdb lists one record per CDR3 protein. Of about half a million distinct CDR3 sequences listed, 15% to 20% are singletons. Lactation, pregnancy, other autoimmune disease or uncontrolled infection led to exclusion of patients. Thyroid ultrasound, orbital computed tomography, clinical symptoms, and serum thyroxine and TRAb underpinned diagnoses. This clonotype originated in a woman in her 30s with Graves' ophthalmopathy. Material: blood.

CDR3 sequence reads: CATHRASYEQYF. CDR3 bases: TGTGCCACGCACAGGGCGTCCTACGAGCAGTACTTC. This rearrangement joins TRBV6-1 to TRBJ2-7; D perhaps matches TRBD1 (6 bases). Between the trimmed V and J ends, which lost 10 bases and 1 base, there was a span of 11 bases. From germline, CDR1 is MNHNS and CDR2 SASEGT. The CDR3 has 12 amino acids.